Here is one T cell receptor (beta chain) with its context. Trimming removed 5 bases at V and 1 base at J, with 15 bases between. Per germline, CDR1 MNHEY and CDR2 SMNVEV (reference sequence). The CDR3 covers 15 residues. The data derive from a study of T cell repertoires in cytomegalovirus infection. TCRdb passed the reads through MiXCR, listing each CDR3 protein once. Here the sample spans hundreds of thousands of distinct CDR3 sequences, roughly 24% being singletons. The receptor's source is a human donor in good health (CMV status not recorded). Some clones in this sample may be carry-over from other donors' samples. The chain recombines TRBV27 with TRBJ2-7, with no clear D. The specimen was CD8+ T cells from PBMCs. The CDR3 spells CASSHKMGGSYEQYF. CDR3 coding DNA: TGTGCCAGCAGTCACAAGATGGGCGGTTCCTACGAGCAGTACTTC.